This is a list of T cell receptor beta chains from one sample in a study of T-cell memory formation after mild COVID-19. TCRdb fed the 5' RACE reads into MiXCR, producing one record per CDR3 protein. The repertoire includes about 170,000 distinct CDR3 sequences, 13% of them detected once, and roughly 3.3% sits in the top ten. The material sequenced was PBMCs or a T cell subset sorted from them (not recorded which). The source of these receptors is a man younger than 30 who had mild COVID-19 (a few samples of this study predate the infection). Cell type and time point are not known. CDR3s leave out the opening cysteine and the closing phenylalanine or tryptophan.

CDR3aa: ASSVPLQGSDTQY
len: 13
v_gene: TRBV9
j_gene: TRBJ2-3

CDR3aa: ASSLGGALSYEQY
len: 13
v_gene: TRBV12-3/TRBV12-4
j_gene: TRBJ2-7

CDR3aa: ASSQGYLAGGMRETQY
len: 16
v_gene: TRBV4-2
j_gene: TRBJ2-5

CDR3aa: SARAQGSRNTIY
len: 12
v_gene: TRBV20-1
j_gene: TRBJ1-3

CDR3aa: ASSYSRVGRGSYEQY
len: 15
v_gene: TRBV6-6
j_gene: TRBJ2-7

CDR3aa: ASSSTDAKNIQY
len: 12
v_gene: TRBV4-1
j_gene: TRBJ2-4

CDR3aa: ASSQSGGSQPQH
len: 12
v_gene: TRBV18
j_gene: TRBJ1-5

CDR3aa: ASRPAGVEETQY
len: 12
v_gene: TRBV6-2/TRBV6-3
j_gene: TRBJ2-5

CDR3aa: ASSISVAADTQY
len: 12
v_gene: TRBV19
j_gene: TRBJ2-3

CDR3aa: ASSYSGGEYGYT
len: 12
v_gene: TRBV6-2/TRBV6-3
j_gene: TRBJ1-2

CDR3aa: ASHDLGTSSYNEQF
len: 14
v_gene: TRBV10-2
j_gene: TRBJ2-1

CDR3aa: ASSLWVFPQPQH
len: 12
v_gene: TRBV5-6
j_gene: TRBJ1-5

CDR3aa: SGSTGNYGYT
len: 10
v_gene: TRBV20-1
j_gene: TRBJ1-2

CDR3aa: ATAVMEESGEAF
len: 12
v_gene: TRBV12-3/TRBV12-4
j_gene: TRBJ1-1

CDR3aa: ASRSQNAENSPLH
len: 13
v_gene: TRBV7-9
j_gene: TRBJ1-6

CDR3aa: ASSSAPRQGSGYT
len: 13
v_gene: TRBV7-9
j_gene: TRBJ1-2

CDR3aa: ASRLSWAGDQETQY
len: 14
v_gene: TRBV6-6
j_gene: TRBJ2-5

CDR3aa: ASSTTRPDTQY
len: 11
v_gene: TRBV4-1
j_gene: TRBJ2-3

CDR3aa: ATSGTDTDTQY
len: 11
v_gene: TRBV19
j_gene: TRBJ2-3